This TCR beta chain was recorded in a study of T-cell reconstitution after alpha-beta-depleted transplantation in children. During its preparation, the TCRbeta library received unique molecular identifiers. In TCRdb, the PCR reads were re-called with MiXCR into one record per CDR3 protein. The table has hundreds of thousands of distinct CDR3 sequences, under 25% seen once. Broader study findings: The main origin of T-cell counts and diversity one year after transplant was newly produced T cells. The study reportedly traced alpha-beta T cells about two months after transplant to several hundred expanded graft clones. Surviving recipient cells, namely T cells and thymic progenitors, were the source of high day-60 TCRbeta diversity in some patients.

The germline V and J ends were trimmed by 1 base and 6 bases, with 12 bases remaining between them. The length of the CDR3 is 14 residues. In the case of this clonotype: The antigen remains undetermined.

The input for sequencing was PBMCs, mostly from graft donor cells, taken 360 days after TCRalphabeta/CD19-depleted stem cell transplant. The chain is built from TRBV12-3 or TRBV12-4 and TRBJ1-1, with D perhaps TRBD1 (6 bases). The TCR sequence derives from a boy in the first two years of life who had a stem cell transplant for acute myeloid leukemia, so the T cells may come from the graft donor. CDR3 coding DNA: TGTGCCAGCAGTTTAGTTCAGGGGTACTCTGAAGCTTTCTTT. Amino acid sequence: CASSLVQGYSEAFF.